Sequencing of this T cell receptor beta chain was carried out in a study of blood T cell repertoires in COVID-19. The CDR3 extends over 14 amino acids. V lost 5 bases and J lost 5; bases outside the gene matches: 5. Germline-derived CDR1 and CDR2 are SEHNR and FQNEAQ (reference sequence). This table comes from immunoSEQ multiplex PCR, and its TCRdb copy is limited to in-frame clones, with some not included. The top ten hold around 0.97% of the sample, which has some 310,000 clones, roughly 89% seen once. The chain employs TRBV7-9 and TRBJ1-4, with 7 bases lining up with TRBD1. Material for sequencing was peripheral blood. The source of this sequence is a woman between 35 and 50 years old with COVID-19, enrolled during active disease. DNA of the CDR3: TGTGCCAGCAGCCCCGGGACAGTGAATGAAAAACTGTTTTTT. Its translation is CASSPGTVNEKLFF.